The 15 T cell receptor beta chains presented below share a single source sample, sequenced in a study of T cell responses to AZD1222 COVID-19 vaccine. Using immunoSEQ multiplex PCR, the repertoire was profiled, and TCRdb retains in-frame clones only, with some absent. The sample has roughly 120,000 clones, around nine tenths seen once. Sequences were derived from peripheral blood, sampled on day 0 of AZD1222 vaccination. All receptors derive from an adult in good health.

The CDR3 reads CARSLGAGPSSGNTIYF. For the CDR3, the DNA is TGTGCCAGAAGCTTGGGAGCGGGCCCTAGCTCTGGAAACACCATATATTTT. The rearrangement joins TRBV5-3 to TRBJ1-3; no clear D. TRBV5-3 is assigned to the ORF class and has an uncertain function. The CDR3 consists of 17 residues. Trimming removed 0 bases from V and 0 bases from J, with 13 bases in between.

The V and J genes are TRBV10-1 and TRBJ1-6, with D unclear. CDR3 length: 15 amino acids. The V gene's germline CDR1 is WNHNN and CDR2 SYGVQD (reference sequence). V was shortened by 1 base and J by 9 bases, with 13 bases between the two germline ends. For the CDR3, the DNA is TGCGCCAGCAGTGAGTTCCAGATTGGTGGTTCACCCCTCCACTTT. This codes for CASSEFQIGGSPLHF.

This clone was seen repeatedly, ten times or more. V gene TRBV13 combines with J gene TRBJ1-1; D is perhaps TRBD1 (5 bases). The V and J ends lost 5 bases and 5 bases respectively, with 18 bases between them. Looked up from germline, CDR1 is PRHDT and CDR2 is FYEKMQ (reference sequence). The CDR3 has 15 residues. CDR3 in amino acids: CASSGETDEGTEAFF. CDR3 coding DNA: TGTGCCAGCAGCGGGGAGACAGACGAGGGGACTGAAGCTTTCTTT.

This chain links TRBV5-7 with TRBJ2-7; a possible D gene is TRBD1 (5 bases). TRBV5-7 falls under the ORF class, with uncertain function. V lost 1 base to trimming and J lost 5 bases, with 13 bases between them. This CDR3 has 14 amino acids. CDR3 coding DNA: TGTGCCAGCAGCTTGAGGGGTCAGTCCCACGAGCAGTACTTC. Amino acid sequence: CASSLRGQSHEQYF.

The chain couples TRBV21-1 to TRBJ2-1. TRBV21-1 is a recognized pseudogene. The CDR3 has 18 residues. CDR3 sequence: CASSKVGPGGNSYNEQFF. The CDR3 DNA sequence: TGTGCCAGCAGCAAAGTTGGTCCGGGCGGAAATTCCTACAATGAGCAGTTCTTC.

J is TRBJ1-1 and V is TRBV10-3; a weak D match, TRBD1 (5 bases). Germline assignment: CDR1 ENHRY and CDR2 SYGVKD. The CDR3 runs 15 residues. The V end was cut by 3 bases, the J end by 3 bases, with 14 bases between. This CDR3 is CAISDSGVADTEAFF. CDR3 bases: TGTGCCATCAGTGACTCGGGGGTGGCAGACACTGAAGCTTTCTTT.

V is TRBV11-2 and J is TRBJ1-6; unclear D gene. The V gene lost 1 base and the J gene lost 8 bases, with 12 bases spanning the gap. This CDR3 region has 15 residues. Germline-derived CDR1 and CDR2 are SGHAT and FQNNGV. The CDR3 DNA reads TGTGCCAGCAGCTTAGGGACGGCGGGCGATTCACCCCTCCACTTT. Protein product: CASSLGTAGDSPLHF.

The chain employs TRBV5-1 and TRBJ2-2, with 7 positions matching TRBD1. The V gene's germline CDR1 is SGHRS and CDR2 YFSETQ. CDR3 length: 16 amino acids. With V trimmed by 2 bases and J by 4 bases, 8 bases remained unmatched. DNA for the CDR3: TGCGCCAGCAGCTTACCGGGACAGATGATCACCGGGGAGCTGTTTTTT. It encodes CASSLPGQMITGELFF.

In its sample, this clone is medium-sized. This chain connects TRBV2 to TRBJ2-7; 8 bases line up with TRBD2. In germline, CDR1 is SNHLY, CDR2 FYNNEI. With V trimmed by 6 bases and J by 3 bases, 7 bases remained unmatched. This CDR3 has 14 residues. This chain's CDR3 is CASRATSGGYEQYF. The CDR3 nucleotides read TGTGCCAGCAGGGCTACTAGCGGAGGCTACGAGCAGTACTTC.

The chain links TRBV7-9 to TRBJ1-1; 7 nucleotides line up with TRBD1. Germline CDR1 is SEHNR and CDR2 is FQNEAQ (reference sequence). V gave up 5 bases and J gave up 10 bases; unmatched junction bases: 7. This CDR3 has 12 residues. For the CDR3, the DNA is TGTGCCAGCAGCCGCGGGACAGCCTCAGCTTTCTTT. It codes for CASSRGTASAFF.

The rearrangement links TRBV18 to TRBJ1-2; 9 bases fit TRBD1. The CDR3 length is 14 residues. The J segment lost 6 bases and the V segment lost 4 bases, leaving 6 bases of the junction unmatched. The germline CDR1 and CDR2 sequences are KGHSH and LQKENI. CDR3 sequence: CASSQDRGRDGYTF. The CDR3 region has the DNA TGTGCCAGCTCACAGGACAGGGGAAGGGATGGCTACACCTTC.

V usage is TRBV18 and J usage is TRBJ2-3; 7 nucleotides match TRBD1. Germline V lookup: CDR1 KGHSH, CDR2 LQKENI. This CDR3 has 15 amino acids. The trim removed 0 bases at V and 2 bases at J, leaving 2 bases unmatched. CDR3 protein: CASSPPTGYTDTQYF. DNA of the CDR3: TGTGCCAGCTCACCACCGACAGGGTACACAGATACGCAGTATTTT. Full variable domain (remainder filled in from reference TRBV18 and TRBJ2-3): NAGVMQNPRHLVRRRGQEARLRCSPMKGHSHVYWYRQLPEEGLKFMVYLQKENIIDESGMPKERFSAEFPKEGPSILRIQQVVRGDSAAYFCASSPPTGYTDTQYFGPGTRLTVL.

This chain connects TRBV7-3 to TRBJ2-7; possibly TRBD2 for D (6 bases). V was pared by 3 bases and J by 1 base, with 7 bases between. CDR1 SGHTA and CDR2 FQGTGA come from the germline V gene. This CDR3 is built from 13 residues. CDR3 sequence reads: CASSFGGSYEQYF. CDR3 sequence (DNA): TGTGCCAGCAGCTTCGGGGGTTCCTACGAGCAGTACTTC.

The chain joins TRBV7-9 to TRBJ2-1, with D tentatively TRBD2 (6 bases). With 6 bases removed from V and 4 bases from J, the gap between germline ends came to 7 bases. Germline CDR1 is SEHNR and CDR2 is FQNEAQ (reference sequence). The CDR3 totals 12 residues. CDR3: CASRSGYNEQFF. Written as DNA, the CDR3 is TGTGCCAGCAGGAGCGGGTACAATGAGCAGTTCTTC.

The rearrangement uses TRBV18 and TRBJ1-5; D is undetermined. The V gene's germline CDR1 is KGHSH and CDR2 LQKENI. The CDR3 is 13 amino acids. V was shortened by 3 bases and J by 5 bases, with 8 bases between the two germline ends. CDR3 bases: TGTGCCAGCTCACCCGAGAGATATCAGCCCCAGCATTTT. This sequence encodes CASSPERYQPQHF.